This is a list of T cell receptor beta chains from one sample in a study of T cell clonotyping in hematopoietic cell transplantation. The repertoire was sequenced with immunoSEQ multiplex PCR; TCRdb's copy has only in-frame clones and lacks some. The data contain 49,000 or so clones, 82% of them singletons. The starting material was peripheral blood mononuclear cells, obtained before stem cell transplant. These receptors came from a man aged 55 to 70 with myelodysplastic syndrome. Some clones in this sample may be carry-over from other donors' samples. CDR3s include the opening cysteine and the closing phenylalanine or tryptophan. Each record gives: CDR3 protein, CDR3 DNA, V gene, J gene, D gene, clone size. D genes are given only for firm matches. The size of a clone is reported for some rows only, either as once, few or many, or as a class for expanded clones.

CDR3: CASSSLGGGQPQHF
DNA: TGTGCCAGCAGTTCGCTAGGAGGAGGTCAGCCCCAGCATTTT
V: TRBV27
J: TRBJ1-5
D: NA
size: NA

CDR3: CASSRGRKSSYEQYF
DNA: TGTGCCAGCAGCCGGGGCAGGAAAAGCTCCTACGAGCAGTACTTC
V: TRBV5-6
J: TRBJ2-7
D: NA
size: NA

CDR3: CAWTTGGYGYTF
DNA: TGTGCCTGGACGACAGGAGGCTATGGCTACACCTTC
V: TRBV30
J: TRBJ1-2
D: NA
size: NA

CDR3: CASSLEAGVDTQYF
DNA: TGTGCCAGCAGCTTAGAAGCGGGCGTAGATACGCAGTATTTT
V: TRBV7-2
J: TRBJ2-3
D: NA
size: NA

CDR3: CASSLAASNQPQHF
DNA: TGTGCCAGCAGCTTAGCCGCCAGCAATCAGCCCCAGCATTTT
V: TRBV7-9
J: TRBJ1-5
D: NA
size: NA

CDR3: CASSPDGNQPQHF
DNA: TGTGCCAGCTCACCGGATGGCAATCAGCCCCAGCATTTT
V: TRBV18
J: TRBJ1-5
D: NA
size: few

CDR3: CASSQDYRGGTEAFF
DNA: TGCGCCAGCAGCCAAGATTACAGGGGAGGAACTGAAGCTTTCTTT
V: TRBV4-3
J: TRBJ1-1
D: TRBD1
size: once

CDR3: CASSPSIAGEGTEAFF
DNA: TGTGCCAGCTCACCTAGTATCGCAGGGGAAGGCACTGAAGCTTTCTTT
V: TRBV18
J: TRBJ1-1
D: NA
size: NA

CDR3: CASSLYGVTNYGYTF
DNA: TGTGCCAGCAGCTTGTACGGGGTAACTAACTATGGCTACACCTTC
V: TRBV5-8
J: TRBJ1-2
D: NA
size: NA

CDR3: CASSQLGTGHGYTF
DNA: TGTGCCAGCAGCCAACTGGGGACAGGCCATGGCTACACCTTC
V: TRBV6-6
J: TRBJ1-2
D: TRBD1
size: NA

CDR3: CASSSGRYAYF
DNA: TGTGCCAGCAGCTCGGGACGGTACGCGTACTTC
V: TRBV7-9
J: TRBJ2-7
D: NA
size: NA

CDR3: CASSLIETQYF
DNA: TGTGCCAGCAGCTTGATCGAGACCCAGTACTTC
V: TRBV7-2
J: TRBJ2-5
D: NA
size: once

CDR3: CATSPSTNEKLFF
DNA: TGTGCCACCAGCCCGTCGACTAATGAAAAACTGTTTTTT
V: TRBV15
J: TRBJ1-4
D: NA
size: NA

CDR3: CASSPRVLLAKNIQYF
DNA: TGTGCCAGCAGCCCTCGGGTGCTCCTAGCCAAAAACATTCAGTACTTC
V: TRBV28
J: TRBJ2-4
D: NA
size: once

CDR3: CASSQGQGSNQPQHF
DNA: TGTGCCAGCAGCCAAGGTCAGGGGAGCAATCAGCCCCAGCATTTT
V: TRBV4-2
J: TRBJ1-5
D: NA
size: NA

CDR3: CASSASTDTQYF
DNA: TGTGCCAGCAGTGCTAGCACAGATACGCAGTATTTT
V: TRBV6-5
J: TRBJ2-3
D: NA
size: NA

CDR3: CASSPDRDQETQYF
DNA: TGCGCCAGCAGCCCCGACAGGGACCAAGAGACCCAGTACTTC
V: TRBV4-1
J: TRBJ2-5
D: TRBD1
size: once

CDR3: CASSETGTNSPLHF
DNA: TGTGCCAGCAGTGAGACAGGGACTAATTCACCCCTCCACTTT
V: TRBV6-6
J: TRBJ1-6
D: TRBD1
size: NA

CDR3: CASSSKQGATARGYTF
DNA: TGCGCCAGCAGCTCGAAGCAGGGGGCCACAGCGAGGGGCTACACCTTC
V: TRBV5-1
J: TRBJ1-2
D: TRBD1
size: NA

CDR3: CASRKGARGYTF
DNA: TGTGCCAGCAGGAAGGGGGCGCGAGGCTACACCTTC
V: TRBV28
J: TRBJ1-2
D: TRBD1
size: NA

CDR3: CASSSSFADTEAFF
DNA: TGTGCCAGCAGCTCCAGTTTCGCGGACACTGAAGCTTTCTTT
V: TRBV7-8
J: TRBJ1-1
D: NA
size: NA

CDR3: CASSEGQGLFTDTQYF
DNA: TGCGCCAGCAGCGAGGGACAGGGGTTGTTTACGGATACGCAGTATTTT
V: TRBV5-1
J: TRBJ2-3
D: TRBD1
size: NA

CDR3: CASSIDRSYNEQFF
DNA: TGTGCCAGTAGTATAGACAGGTCCTACAATGAGCAGTTCTTC
V: TRBV19
J: TRBJ2-1
D: NA
size: NA

CDR3: CASSPQGALSTDTQYF
DNA: TGTGCCAGCAGCCCCCAGGGGGCCCTTAGCACAGATACGCAGTATTTT
V: TRBV7-2
J: TRBJ2-3
D: TRBD1
size: NA

CDR3: CATSRGGGGGREQFF
DNA: TGTGCCACCAGCAGAGGGGGGGGCGGGGGAAGGGAGCAGTTCTTC
V: TRBV15
J: TRBJ2-1
D: NA
size: once

CDR3: CASSLMQAREQYF
DNA: TGTGCCAGCAGCTTGATGCAGGCTCGCGAGCAGTACTTC
V: TRBV5-6
J: TRBJ2-7
D: NA
size: NA

CDR3: CASSAEMNTEAFF
DNA: TGTGCCAGCAGTGCCGAAATGAACACTGAAGCTTTCTTT
V: TRBV6-1
J: TRBJ1-1
D: NA
size: once

CDR3: CASSRGGYTEAFF
DNA: TGTGCCAGCAGTCGAGGGGGCTACACTGAAGCTTTCTTT
V: TRBV25-1
J: TRBJ1-1
D: TRBD1
size: medium-sized

CDR3: CASRQRMNTEAFF
DNA: TGTGCCAGCAGGCAGCGCATGAACACTGAAGCTTTCTTT
V: TRBV2
J: TRBJ1-1
D: NA
size: NA

CDR3: CASSRDRAGYEQYF
DNA: TGTGCCAGCAGCAGAGACAGGGCTGGATACGAGCAGTACTTC
V: TRBV7-2
J: TRBJ2-7
D: TRBD1
size: NA

CDR3: CASSQGGGAFEQFF
DNA: TGCGCCAGCAGTCAGGGCGGGGGGGCGTTTGAGCAGTTCTTC
V: TRBV23-1
J: TRBJ2-1
D: TRBD2
size: few

CDR3: CATTRDKSSYNEQFF
DNA: TGTGCCACCACCCGGGACAAGAGCTCCTACAATGAGCAGTTCTTC
V: TRBV15
J: TRBJ2-1
D: NA
size: NA

CDR3: CASSRQGSGNSPLHF
DNA: TGTGCCAGCAGTCGACAGGGCTCCGGGAATTCACCCCTCCACTTT
V: TRBV6-5
J: TRBJ1-6
D: TRBD1
size: NA

CDR3: CAWSVQAASEAFF
DNA: TGTGCCTGGAGTGTACAGGCAGCCAGTGAAGCTTTCTTT
V: TRBV30
J: TRBJ1-1
D: NA
size: NA

CDR3: CASSQQWETQYF
DNA: TGTGCCAGCAGCCAACAGTGGGAGACCCAGTACTTC
V: TRBV7-6
J: TRBJ2-5
D: NA
size: NA

CDR3: CASSFGQANTGELFF
DNA: TGTGCCAGCAGCTTCGGACAGGCGAACACCGGGGAGCTGTTTTTT
V: TRBV7-3
J: TRBJ2-2
D: TRBD1
size: NA

CDR3: CASSVGIGPTSTDTQYF
DNA: TGTGCCAGCAGCGTAGGAATAGGTCCTACTAGCACAGATACGCAGTATTTT
V: TRBV9
J: TRBJ2-3
D: NA
size: NA

CDR3: CASSPRGNTIYF
DNA: TGTGCCAGCAGCCCCCGAGGAAACACCATATATTTT
V: TRBV7-2
J: TRBJ1-3
D: NA
size: NA

CDR3: CAWSIISRLVVDTQYF
DNA: TGTGCCTGGAGTATTATCTCGAGACTAGTTGTAGATACGCAGTATTTT
V: TRBV30
J: TRBJ2-3
D: NA
size: few

CDR3: CASSPRTEFRGYGYTF
DNA: TGTGCCAGCAGCCCCAGGACAGAGTTCAGGGGATATGGCTACACCTTC
V: TRBV7-8
J: TRBJ1-2
D: NA
size: NA

CDR3: CASSSGTDTSAQHF
DNA: TGTGCCAGCAGTTCGGGGACGGACACATCGGCCCAGCATTTT
V: TRBV27
J: TRBJ1-5
D: NA
size: medium-sized